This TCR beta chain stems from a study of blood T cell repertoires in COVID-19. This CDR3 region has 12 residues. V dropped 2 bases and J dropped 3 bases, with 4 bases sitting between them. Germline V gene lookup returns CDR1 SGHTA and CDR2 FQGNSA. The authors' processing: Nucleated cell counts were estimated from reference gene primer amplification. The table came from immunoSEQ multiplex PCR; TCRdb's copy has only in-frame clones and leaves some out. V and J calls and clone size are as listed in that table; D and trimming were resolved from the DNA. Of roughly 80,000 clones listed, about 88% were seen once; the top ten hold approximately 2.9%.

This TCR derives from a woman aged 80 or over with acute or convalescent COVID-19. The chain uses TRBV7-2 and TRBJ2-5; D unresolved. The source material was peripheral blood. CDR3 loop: CASSLLEETQYF. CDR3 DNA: TGTGCCAGCAGCTTACTCGAAGAGACCCAGTACTTC.